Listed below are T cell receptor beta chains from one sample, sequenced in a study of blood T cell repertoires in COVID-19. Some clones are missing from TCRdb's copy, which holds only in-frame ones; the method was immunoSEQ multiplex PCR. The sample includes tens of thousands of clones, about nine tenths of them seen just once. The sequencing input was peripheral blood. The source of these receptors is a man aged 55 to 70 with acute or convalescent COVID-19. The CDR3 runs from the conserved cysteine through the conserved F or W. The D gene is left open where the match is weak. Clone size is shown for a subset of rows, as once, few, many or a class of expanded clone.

CDR3: CASSLEGDTDTQYF
DNA: TGTGCCAGCAGCTTAGAGGGGGACACAGATACGCAGTATTTT
J: TRBJ2-3
V: TRBV7-3
size: NA
D: NA

CDR3: CASSLSRDRKFKNTEAFF
DNA: TGTGCCAGCAGTTTATCCCGGGACAGGAAGTTTAAAAACACTGAAGCTTTCTTT
J: TRBJ1-1
V: TRBV27
size: NA
D: TRBD1

CDR3: CASREGPRREQYF
DNA: TGCGCCAGCAGGGAGGGCCCAAGGAGGGAGCAGTACTTC
J: TRBJ2-7
V: TRBV10-2
size: NA
D: NA

CDR3: CASSLAGTEEGYGYTF
DNA: TGTGCCAGCAGCTTGGCAGGGACAGAGGAGGGCTATGGCTACACCTTC
J: TRBJ1-2
V: TRBV5-6
size: NA
D: TRBD1

CDR3: CASSATLAGKETQYF
DNA: TGTGCCAGCAGTGCCACACTAGCGGGGAAAGAGACCCAGTACTTC
J: TRBJ2-5
V: TRBV25-1
size: NA
D: TRBD2

CDR3: CASSYSLDSSTEAFF
DNA: TGTGCCAGCAGTTACTCGCTGGACAGCTCCACTGAAGCTTTCTTT
J: TRBJ1-1
V: TRBV6-5
size: few
D: NA

CDR3: CASSPDRGGNQPQHF
DNA: TGTGCCAGCTCACCCGACAGGGGAGGAAATCAGCCCCAGCATTTT
J: TRBJ1-5
V: TRBV18
size: NA
D: TRBD1

CDR3: CAISTANTGELFF
DNA: TGTGCCATCTCGACAGCGAACACCGGGGAGCTGTTTTTT
J: TRBJ2-2
V: TRBV10-3
size: NA
D: NA

CDR3: CASSPWGDQPQHF
DNA: TGTGCCAGCAGTCCCTGGGGGGATCAGCCCCAGCATTTT
J: TRBJ1-5
V: TRBV6-6
size: NA
D: NA

CDR3: CASSSAGRTNYGYTF
DNA: TGTGCCAGCAGTTCAGCGGGGCGAACTAACTATGGCTACACCTTC
J: TRBJ1-2
V: TRBV27
size: NA
D: NA

CDR3: CASSLASGGRGTDTQYF
DNA: TGCGCCAGCAGCTTAGCTAGCGGGGGAAGGGGCACAGATACGCAGTATTTT
J: TRBJ2-3
V: TRBV5-1
size: NA
D: TRBD2

CDR3: CASNRIPAGTQYF
DNA: TGTGCCAGCAATCGTATACCCGCAGGGACCCAGTACTTC
J: TRBJ2-5
V: TRBV6-5
size: NA
D: NA

CDR3: CASSLVRTGGAVTGELFF
DNA: TGTGCCAGCAGCTTAGTTAGGACAGGGGGCGCGGTCACCGGGGAGCTGTTTTTT
J: TRBJ2-2
V: TRBV11-2
size: NA
D: TRBD1